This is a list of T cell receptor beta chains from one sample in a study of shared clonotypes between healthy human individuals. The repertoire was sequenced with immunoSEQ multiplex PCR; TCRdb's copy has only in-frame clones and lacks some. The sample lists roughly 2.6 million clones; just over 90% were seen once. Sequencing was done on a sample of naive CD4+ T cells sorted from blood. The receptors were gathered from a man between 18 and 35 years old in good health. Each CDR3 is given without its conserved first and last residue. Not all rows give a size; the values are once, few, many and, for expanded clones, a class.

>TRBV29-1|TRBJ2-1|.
SATGTGFFGGVYNEQF
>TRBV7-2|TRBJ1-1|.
ASSARDRVAEAF
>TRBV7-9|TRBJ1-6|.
ASSLGTGETPLH
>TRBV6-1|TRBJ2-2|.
ASSTRVTGELF
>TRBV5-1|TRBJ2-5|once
ASSQGPVPETQY
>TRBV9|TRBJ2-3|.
ASSTYSGQALDTQY
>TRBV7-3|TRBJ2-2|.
ASSGTGGVAGELF
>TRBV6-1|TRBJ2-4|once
ASSEDMGQGKVAKNIQY
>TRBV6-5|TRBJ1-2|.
ASTLESYGYT
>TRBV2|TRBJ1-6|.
ASSAERVDYNSPLH
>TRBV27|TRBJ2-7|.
ASSRTSGDSYEQY
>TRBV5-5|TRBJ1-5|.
ASSSIGPGQGGPQH
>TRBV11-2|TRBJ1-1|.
ASSLDLDRVAF
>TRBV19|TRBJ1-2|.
ASSIPGRGGGYT
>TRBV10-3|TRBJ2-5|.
AISAGGKGPQETQY
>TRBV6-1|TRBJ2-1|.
ASSDTGADEQF
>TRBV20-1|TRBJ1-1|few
SAMGDTEAF
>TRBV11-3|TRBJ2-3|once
ASSPGGAAGAADTQY
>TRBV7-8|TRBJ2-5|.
ASSLTSGGREGQRETQY
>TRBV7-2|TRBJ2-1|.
ASSLVAGAYNEQF
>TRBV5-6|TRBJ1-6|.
ASSLQGTSYNSPLH
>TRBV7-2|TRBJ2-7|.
ASSLRGSAYEQY
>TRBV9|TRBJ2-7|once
ASSVGGLAGTYEQY
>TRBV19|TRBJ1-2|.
ASSLTGGSGGYT
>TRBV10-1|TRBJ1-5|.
ASSEGSLGSNQPQH
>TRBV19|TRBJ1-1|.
ASSSTGVRTEAF
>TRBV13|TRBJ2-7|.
ASSGDLGGGSYEQY
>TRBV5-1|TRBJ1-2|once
ASSLAGSGQGGGYT
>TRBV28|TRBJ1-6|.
ASSSPDSPLH
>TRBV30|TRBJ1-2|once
AWSVGRLFQTAYGYT
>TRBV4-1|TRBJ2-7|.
ASSPRGSILSYEQY
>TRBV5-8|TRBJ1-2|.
ASGRNYGYT
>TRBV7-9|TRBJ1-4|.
ASSLREGSNEKLF
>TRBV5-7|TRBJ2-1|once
ASSLGSRRHNEQF
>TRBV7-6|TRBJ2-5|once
ASSDTFLRREFTLETQY
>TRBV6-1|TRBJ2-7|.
ASIVGLAGGEQY
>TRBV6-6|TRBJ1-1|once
ASSARQGQNTEAF
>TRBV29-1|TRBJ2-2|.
SVGQLFTGELF
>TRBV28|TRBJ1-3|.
ASTLGGTGNTIY
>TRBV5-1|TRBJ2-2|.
ASESKNTGELF
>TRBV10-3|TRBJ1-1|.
AADSQRHAEAF
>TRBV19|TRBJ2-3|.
ASSTPVADTQY